This T cell receptor beta chain was found in a study of blood T cell repertoires in COVID-19. On the study more broadly: Sites in the United States, Italy and Spain provided acute and convalescent COVID-19 samples. PBMCs, B-cell-depleted T cells, or T cells provided the cDNA or gDNA that made up the material.

In the source study's methods: Estimates of nucleated cell counts were drawn from the amplification of reference gene primers. The protocol was immunoSEQ multiplex PCR, while the TCRdb copy is restricted to in-frame clones and leaves out a portion. That table is the source of V, J and clone size, and D and trimming were worked out from the DNA. The table includes approximately 130,000 clones, approximately 85% detected once. Germline values: CDR1 MNHEY, CDR2 SVGEGT. V lost 6 bases to trimming and J lost 4 bases; unmatched junction nucleotides: 6. There are 15 residues in the CDR3. The chain carries TRBV6-2 or TRBV6-3 and TRBJ2-5, with 12 positions matching TRBD2. Sequenced input: peripheral blood. This TCR came from a human donor in a cohort sampled during active COVID-19. CDR3 amino acids: CASSKTSGSRETQYF. The CDR3 DNA is TGTGCCAGCAGCAAGACTAGCGGGAGCCGAGAGACCCAGTACTTC.